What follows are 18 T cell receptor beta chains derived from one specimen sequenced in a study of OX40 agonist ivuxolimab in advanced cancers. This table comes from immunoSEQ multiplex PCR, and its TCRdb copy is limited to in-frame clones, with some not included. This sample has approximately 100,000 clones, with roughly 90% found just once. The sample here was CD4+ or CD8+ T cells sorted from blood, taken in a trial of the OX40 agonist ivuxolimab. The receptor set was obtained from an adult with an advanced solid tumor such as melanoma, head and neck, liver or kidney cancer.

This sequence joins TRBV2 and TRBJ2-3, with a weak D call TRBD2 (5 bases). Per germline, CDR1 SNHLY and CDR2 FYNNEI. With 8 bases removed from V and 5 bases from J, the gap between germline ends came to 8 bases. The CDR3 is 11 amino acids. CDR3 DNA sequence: TGTGCCAGCGGACTTAGAGATACGCAGTATTTT. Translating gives CASGLRDTQYF.

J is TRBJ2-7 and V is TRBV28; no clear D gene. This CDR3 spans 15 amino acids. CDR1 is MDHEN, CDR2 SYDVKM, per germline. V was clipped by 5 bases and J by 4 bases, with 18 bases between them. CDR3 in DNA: TGTGCCAGCAGTCCCCCTGGAGAACCATTATACGAGCAGTACTTC. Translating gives CASSPPGEPLYEQYF.

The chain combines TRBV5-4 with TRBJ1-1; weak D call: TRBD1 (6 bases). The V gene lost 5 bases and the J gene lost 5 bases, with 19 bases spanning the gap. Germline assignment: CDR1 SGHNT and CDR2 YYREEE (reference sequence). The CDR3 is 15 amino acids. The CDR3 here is CASSRGGLTRTEAFF. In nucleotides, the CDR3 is TGTGCCAGCAGTCGAGGGGGACTTACGAGGACTGAAGCTTTCTTT.

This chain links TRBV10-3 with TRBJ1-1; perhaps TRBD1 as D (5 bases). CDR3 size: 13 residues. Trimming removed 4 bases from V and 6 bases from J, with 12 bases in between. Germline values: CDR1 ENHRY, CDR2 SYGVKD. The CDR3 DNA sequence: TGTGCCATCAGTGTTCGGGGGGTGGCTGAAGCTTTCTTT. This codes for CAISVRGVAEAFF.

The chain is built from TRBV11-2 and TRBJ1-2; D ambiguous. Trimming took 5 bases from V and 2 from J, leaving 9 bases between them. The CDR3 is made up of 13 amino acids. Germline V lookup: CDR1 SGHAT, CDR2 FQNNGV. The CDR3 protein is CASSHPANYGYTF. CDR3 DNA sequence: TGTGCCAGCAGCCACCCGGCGAACTATGGCTACACCTTC.

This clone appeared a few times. The CDR3 coding sequence is TGTGCCAGTATCTCTCCCCAGGACAGATTCTATGGCTACACCTTC. It is translated as CASISPQDRFYGYTF. The chain employs TRBV19 and TRBJ1-2, with D possibly being TRBD1 (6 bases). CDR1 is LNHDA, CDR2 SQIVND, per germline (reference sequence). V was pared by 7 bases and J by 4 bases, with 19 bases between. CDR3 length: 15 amino acids. Supplemented by reference TRBV19 and TRBJ1-2, the full variable domain reads DGGITQSPKYLFRKEGQNVTLSCEQNLNHDAMYWYRQDPGQGLRLIYYSQIVNDFQKGDIAEGYSVSREKKESFPLTVTSAQKNPTAFYLCASISPQDRFYGYTFGSGTRLTVV.

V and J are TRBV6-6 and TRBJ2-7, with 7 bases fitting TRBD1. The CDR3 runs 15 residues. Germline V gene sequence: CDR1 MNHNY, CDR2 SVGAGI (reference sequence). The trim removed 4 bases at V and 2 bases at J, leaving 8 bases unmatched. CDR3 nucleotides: TGTGCCAGCAGTTCCCGACAGGGAACGACCTACGAGCAGTACTTC. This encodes CASSSRQGTTYEQYF.

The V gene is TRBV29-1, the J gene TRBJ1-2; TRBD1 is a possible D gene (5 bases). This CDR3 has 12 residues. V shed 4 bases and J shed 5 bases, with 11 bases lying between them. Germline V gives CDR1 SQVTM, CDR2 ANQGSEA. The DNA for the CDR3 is TGCAGCGTTGGGGGCCAGCCTTATGGCTACACCTTC. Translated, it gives CSVGGQPYGYTF.

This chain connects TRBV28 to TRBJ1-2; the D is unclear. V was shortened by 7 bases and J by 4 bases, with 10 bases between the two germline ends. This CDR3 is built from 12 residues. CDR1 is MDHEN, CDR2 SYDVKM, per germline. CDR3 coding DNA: TGTGCCAGCAAGGCGACTCGCTATGGCTACACCTTC. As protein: CASKATRYGYTF.

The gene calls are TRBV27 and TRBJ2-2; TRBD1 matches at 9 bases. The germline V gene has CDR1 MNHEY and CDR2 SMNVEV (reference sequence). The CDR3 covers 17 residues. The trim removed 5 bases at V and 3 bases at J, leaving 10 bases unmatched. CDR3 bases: TGTGCCAGCAGTCCGGGGAGGGGACAGGGCGACACCGGGGAGCTGTTTTTT. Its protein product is CASSPGRGQGDTGELFF.

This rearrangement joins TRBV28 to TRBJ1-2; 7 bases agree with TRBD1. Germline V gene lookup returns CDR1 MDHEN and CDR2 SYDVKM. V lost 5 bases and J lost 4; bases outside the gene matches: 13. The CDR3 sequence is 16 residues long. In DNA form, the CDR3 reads TGTGCCAGCAGTCCCCCTTTCGACAGGGTGGCCTATGGCTACACCTTC. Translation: CASSPPFDRVAYGYTF.

DNA for the CDR3: TGTGCCAGCAGTTACTCGACAGTGAGAACTAACTATGGCTACACCTTC. It yields the protein CASSYSTVRTNYGYTF. The rearrangement uses TRBV6-5 and TRBJ1-2; TRBD1 might be the D (5 bases). V lost 0 bases and J 0 bases, leaving 11 bases between the germline ends. This CDR3 region has 16 residues. Germline V CDR1 and CDR2: MNHEY, SVGAGI.

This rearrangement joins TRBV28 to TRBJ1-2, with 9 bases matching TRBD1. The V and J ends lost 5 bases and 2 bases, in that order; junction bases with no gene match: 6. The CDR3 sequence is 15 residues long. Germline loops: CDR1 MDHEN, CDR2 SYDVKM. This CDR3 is CASSLSGTGNYGYTF. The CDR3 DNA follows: TGTGCCAGCAGTCTATCCGGGACAGGGAACTATGGCTACACCTTC.

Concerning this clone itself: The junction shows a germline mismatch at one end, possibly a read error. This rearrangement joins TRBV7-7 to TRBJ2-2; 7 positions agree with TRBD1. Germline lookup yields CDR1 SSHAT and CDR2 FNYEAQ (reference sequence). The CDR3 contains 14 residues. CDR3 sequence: CASSLNRGSGELFF. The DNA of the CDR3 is TGTGCTAGCAGCTTAAACAGGGGTAGCGGGGAGCTGTTTTTT.

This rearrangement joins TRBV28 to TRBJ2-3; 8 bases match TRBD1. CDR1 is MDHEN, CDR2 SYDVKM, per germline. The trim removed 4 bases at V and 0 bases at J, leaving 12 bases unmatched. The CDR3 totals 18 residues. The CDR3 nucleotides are TGTGCCAGCAGTTCAGACAGGGGCAGGGCCTCTAGCACAGATACGCAGTATTTT. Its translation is CASSSDRGRASSTDTQYF.

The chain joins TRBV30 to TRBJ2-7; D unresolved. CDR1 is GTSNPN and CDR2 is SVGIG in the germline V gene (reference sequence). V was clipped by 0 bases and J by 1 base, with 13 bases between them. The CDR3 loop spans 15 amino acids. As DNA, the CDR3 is TGTGCCTGGAGTGTAAAATACAGAACGTCCTACGAGCAGTACTTC. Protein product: CAWSVKYRTSYEQYF.

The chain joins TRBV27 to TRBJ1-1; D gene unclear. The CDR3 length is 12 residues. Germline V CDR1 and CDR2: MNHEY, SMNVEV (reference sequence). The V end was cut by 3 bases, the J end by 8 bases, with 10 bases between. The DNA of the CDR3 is TGTGCCAGCAGTTTTGAAGGACGGGAAGCTTTCTTT. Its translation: CASSFEGREAFF.

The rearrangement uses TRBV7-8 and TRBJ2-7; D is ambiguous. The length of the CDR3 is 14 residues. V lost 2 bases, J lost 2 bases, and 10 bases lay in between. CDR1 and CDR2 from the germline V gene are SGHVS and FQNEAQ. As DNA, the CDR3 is TGTGCCAGCAGCTTAATGGGCGGCCCCTACGAGCAGTACTTC. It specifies CASSLMGGPYEQYF.